This T cell receptor beta chain was identified in a study of beta chain features in type 1 diabetes. All of the isolated RNA was reverse transcribed, so expressed TCRB transcripts were sequenced. TCRdb's table, derived via immunoSEQ multiplex PCR, lists solely in-frame clones and lacks some. The table has around 140,000 clones, about 12% seen once. CDR1 and CDR2 from the germline V gene are MGHRA and YSYEKL. The CDR3 is 14 amino acids. V was shortened by 1 base and J by 3 bases, with 7 bases between the two germline ends. Findings and limits, study-wide: Among patients with Type 1 diabetes, TCRB CDR3s were moderately but significantly shorter in every one of the four CD4+ subsets.

This clone has just a few counts. Antigen: not known. The rearrangement uses TRBV4-1 and TRBJ1-3; D not resolved. The sequence came from a man aged 18 to 29 with type 1 diabetes. The sequenced sample consisted of central memory CD4+ T cells from blood. DNA for the CDR3: TGCGCCAGCAGCCAAGGGCAGGTTGGAAACACCATATATTTT. Amino acids: CASSQGQVGNTIYF.